This T cell receptor (beta chain) is drawn from a study of blood T cell repertoires in COVID-19. The CDR3 sequence is 15 residues long. CDR1 and CDR2 from the germline V gene are KGHSH and LQKENI. J was trimmed by 5 bases and V by 0 bases; bases with no gene match: 3. Produced via immunoSEQ multiplex PCR; TCRdb's table is partial and in-frame only. Of roughly 190,000 clones in the sample, around four fifths are singletons; the top ten hold roughly 10%. Participants had their cohort set by participant-reported clinical history. Sequencing used PBMCs or T cells enriched from blood (not recorded which). This receptor was identified in a man between 35 and 55 years old who had recovered from COVID-19. This sequence joins TRBV18 and TRBJ2-1; TRBD2 aligns across 8 bases. The CDR3 region is CASSPPGLDDNEQFF. The CDR3 region has the DNA TGTGCCAGCTCACCACCGGGACTAGATGACAATGAGCAGTTCTTC.